A selection of T cell receptor beta chains follows, all from one sample in a study of blood T cells in healthy people across ages. TCRdb recomputed calls from the 5' RACE reads with MiXCR, one row per CDR3 protein. The table has about 1.4 million distinct CDR3 sequences, 59% seen once. The specimen was blood. Source of these receptors: a man aged 18 to 29 in good health. Both conserved end residues are part of each CDR3. A D gene is named only where the DNA matches it firmly. Rows may omit the clone size; those that give it use once, few, many or a size class.

j_call v_call d_call clone_size cdr3_nt cdr3_aa
TRBJ2-7 TRBV13 - - TGTGCCAGCAGCTTAGTCAGGAGTAGCGAGCAGTACTTC CASSLVRSSEQYF
TRBJ2-4 TRBV27 TRBD2 - TGTGCCAGCAGTTCCCTCCCGGGACTAGCGGGAAGGTCTTCCAAAAACATTCAGTACTTC CASSSLPGLAGRSSKNIQYF
TRBJ2-5 TRBV4-1 TRBD2 few TGCGCCAGCAGCCAAGTACAGACTAGCGGGGAGACCCAGTACTTC CASSQVQTSGETQYF
TRBJ1-2 TRBV6-1 TRBD1 - TGTGCCAGTGAATCCGGGACAGAAAGTAACTATGGCTACACCTTC CASESGTESNYGYTF
TRBJ2-1 TRBV7-6 - - TGTGCCAGCAGCTTGGGACTCCCGATCAACAATGAGCAGTTCTTC CASSLGLPINNEQFF
TRBJ2-7 TRBV10-3 TRBD1 - TGTCCCATTTCGACAGGGGCCTACGAGCAGTACTTC CPISTGAYEQYF
TRBJ2-3 TRBV7-9 - - TGTGCCAGCAGCTCCCTCCCTACACGCACAGATACGCAGTATTTT CASSSLPTRTDTQYF
TRBJ2-1 TRBV11-2 - - TGTGCCAGCAGCCCGAACACGAGGGCGGGGGCCTCCTACAATGAGCAGTTCTTC CASSPNTRAGASYNEQFF
TRBJ2-3 TRBV7-6 TRBD2 few TGTGCCAGCAGCCTCCCGACTAGCGGGGGTTTGACAGATACGCAGTATTTT CASSLPTSGGLTDTQYF
TRBJ2-1 TRBV4-1 - few TGCGCCAGCAGCCACAGGGACGGAGACTACAATGAGCAGTTCTTC CASSHRDGDYNEQFF
TRBJ1-4 TRBV4-3 - few TGCGCCAGCAGCCAATACACCAGGGAGAATGAAAAACTGTTTTTT CASSQYTRENEKLFF
TRBJ2-1 TRBV20-1 - few TGCAGTGCTAGGGCAGGAGCCGGCAATGAGCAGTTCTTC CSARAGAGNEQFF
TRBJ2-5 TRBV11-2 - - TGTGCCATCAGTGGACCAGCGGGTATATTCCAAGAGACCCAGTACTTC CAISGPAGIFQETQYF
TRBJ2-7 TRBV5-1 TRBD1 - TGCGCCAGCAGCAACCAGGGGGCAGACTCCTACGAGCAGTACTTC CASSNQGADSYEQYF
TRBJ2-7 TRBV20-1 - once TGCAGTGCCCGAGTCCCTAGCCGCTACGAGCAGTACTTC CSARVPSRYEQYF
TRBJ1-2 TRBV7-8 - few TGTGCCAGCAGCTTTCCCCAGGGGAAGCCTTCTGACTATGGCTACACCTTC CASSFPQGKPSDYGYTF
TRBJ2-3 TRBV6-6 - few TGTGCCAGCAGTTACAGTGGCCCCCCAGATACGCAGTATTTT CASSYSGPPDTQYF
TRBJ2-5 TRBV20-1 TRBD2 - TGCAGTGCCCCACCCCCGGGACTACAAGAGACCCAGTACTTC CSAPPPGLQETQYF
TRBJ2-7 TRBV4-3 TRBD1 - TGCGCCAGCAGCCTCCAGACAGGGAGCTCCTACGAGCAGTACTTC CASSLQTGSSYEQYF
TRBJ2-2 TRBV6-6 TRBD1 - TGTGCCAGCAGTTACTCCCGGGACAGGTCTCCCACCGGGGAGCTGTTTTTT CASSYSRDRSPTGELFF